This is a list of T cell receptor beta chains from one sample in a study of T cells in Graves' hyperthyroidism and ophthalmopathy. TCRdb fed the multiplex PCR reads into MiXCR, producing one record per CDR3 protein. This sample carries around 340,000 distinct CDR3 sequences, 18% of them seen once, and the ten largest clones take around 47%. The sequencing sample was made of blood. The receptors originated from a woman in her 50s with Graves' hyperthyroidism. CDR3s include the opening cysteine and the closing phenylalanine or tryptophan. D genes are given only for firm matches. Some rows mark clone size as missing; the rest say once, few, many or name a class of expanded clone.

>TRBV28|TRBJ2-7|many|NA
TGTGCCAGTTCCCAGGGGACACTCCTTTACGAGCAGTACTTC
CASSQGTLLYEQYF
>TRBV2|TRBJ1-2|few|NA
TGTGCCGGCAGTCTTCAAGACGGCCAAGCGGAGGGCTACACCTTC
CAGSLQDGQAEGYTF
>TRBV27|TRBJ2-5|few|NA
TGTGCCAGCAGTTCGTGGGGATCGGAGGAGACCCAGTACTTC
CASSSWGSEETQYF
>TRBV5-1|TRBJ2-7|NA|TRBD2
TGCGCCAGCAGCTCCGAAACTAGCGGGGCCTCCTACGAGCAGTACTTC
CASSSETSGASYEQYF
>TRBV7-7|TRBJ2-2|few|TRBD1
TGTGCTAGCAGCCCTTACGCGGGACAGGCGAACACCGGGGAGCTGTTTTTT
CASSPYAGQANTGELFF
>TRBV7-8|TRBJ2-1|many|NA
TGTGCCAGCAGTCTTACAGGGTTTGAGCAGTTCTTC
CASSLTGFEQFF
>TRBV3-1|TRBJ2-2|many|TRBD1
TGTGCCAGCAGCCAAGACCCGACAGGGACGGGCGGGGAGCTGTTTTTT
CASSQDPTGTGGELFF
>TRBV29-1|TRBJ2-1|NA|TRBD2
TGCAGCGTCGCTCCGGGACTAGCAAATGAGCAGTTCTTC
CSVAPGLANEQFF
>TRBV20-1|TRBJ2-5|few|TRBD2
TGCAGTGCTATACTAGCGGAAGGAGGCCTCCAAGAGACCCAGTACTTC
CSAILAEGGLQETQYF
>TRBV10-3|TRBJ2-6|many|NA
TGTGCCATCAGTGGGGGGTCTGGGGCCAACGTCCTGACTTTC
CAISGGSGANVLTF
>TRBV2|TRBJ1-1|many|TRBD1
TGTGCCAGCAGTGCCCGGGACAGGGTAGCTTTCTTT
CASSARDRVAFF
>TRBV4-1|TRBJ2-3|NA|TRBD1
TGCGCCAGCAGCCAAGAGTCCGTGTCAGGGGGCTATACGCAGTATTTT
CASSQESVSGGYTQYF
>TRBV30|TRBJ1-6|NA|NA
TGTGCCTGGGACCTCCCGGGGGGAGGATCACCCCTCCACTTT
CAWDLPGGGSPLHF
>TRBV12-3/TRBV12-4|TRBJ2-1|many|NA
TGTGCCAGCAGCCGTGGGACTGTGGGGAATGAGCAGTTCTTC
CASSRGTVGNEQFF
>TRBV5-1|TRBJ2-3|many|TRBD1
TGCGCCAGCAGCTTGGGACAGGGAGATACGCAGTATTTT
CASSLGQGDTQYF
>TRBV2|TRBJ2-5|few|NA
TGTGCCAGCAGCCTCTTCCCCCTGGGAGAGACCCAGTACTTC
CASSLFPLGETQYF
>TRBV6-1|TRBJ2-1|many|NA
TGTGCCAGCAGAATGAGTACGAGGGACAATGAGCAGTTCTTC
CASRMSTRDNEQFF
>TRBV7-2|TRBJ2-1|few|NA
TGTGCCAGCAGTAGTGGGAGTTCCTCCTACAATGAGCAGTTCTTC
CASSSGSSSYNEQFF
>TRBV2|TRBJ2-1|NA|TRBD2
TGTGCCAGCAGTGCGACTAGCGGGAGTATCGATGAGCAGTTCTTC
CASSATSGSIDEQFF
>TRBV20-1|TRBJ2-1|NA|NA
TGCAGTGCCCCTGGCGGGACAGTCCAGTTCTTC
CSAPGGTVQFF
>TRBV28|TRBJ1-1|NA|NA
TGTGCCAGCAGTTTGGCAGGGAGGCACGTGAACACTGAAGCTTTCTTT
CASSLAGRHVNTEAFF
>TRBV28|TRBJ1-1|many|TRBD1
TGTGCCAGCAGTGCATTAAACAGGGGTCTGAACACTGAAGCTTTCTTT
CASSALNRGLNTEAFF
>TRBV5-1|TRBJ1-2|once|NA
TGCGCCAGCAGCTGGTCGACAGGTTCGAGGTATGGCTACACCTTC
CASSWSTGSRYGYTF
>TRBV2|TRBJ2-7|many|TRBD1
TGTGCCAGCAACGACGGGACAGGGTACGAGCAGTACTTC
CASNDGTGYEQYF
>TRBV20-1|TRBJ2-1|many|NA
TGCAGTATTCGGACACCATACGACAATGAGCAGTTCTTC
CSIRTPYDNEQFF
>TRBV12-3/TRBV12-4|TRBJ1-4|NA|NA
TGTGCCAGCAGTTTCTCGGCGGGCGAAAAACTGTTTTTT
CASSFSAGEKLFF
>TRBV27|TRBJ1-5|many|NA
TGTGCCAGCAGTTTATTGGGACGGGCGGACAATCAGCCCCAGCATTTT
CASSLLGRADNQPQHF
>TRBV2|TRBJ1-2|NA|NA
TGTGCCAGCAGCCGACTCCGGGAGAGGGGTTTAAGTGGCTACACCTTC
CASSRLRERGLSGYTF
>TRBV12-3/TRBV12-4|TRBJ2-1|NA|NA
TGTGCCAGCAGTTCCGGACAGAATGAGCAGTTCTTC
CASSSGQNEQFF
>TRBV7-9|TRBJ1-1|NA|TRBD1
TGTGCCAGCAACTTAGGACAGGGGGCAACTGAAGCTTTCTTT
CASNLGQGATEAFF
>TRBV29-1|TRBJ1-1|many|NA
TGCAGCGTCGCAACGAACGGGAACACTGAAGCTTTCTTT
CSVATNGNTEAFF
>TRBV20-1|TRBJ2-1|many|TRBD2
TGCAGTACCCAGGGACTAGCGGAAAATGAGCAGTTCTTC
CSTQGLAENEQFF
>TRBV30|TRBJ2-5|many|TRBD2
TGTGCCTGGAGCACTAGCGGGAGCATGCGGGAGACCCAGTACTTC
CAWSTSGSMRETQYF
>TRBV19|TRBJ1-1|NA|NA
TGTGCCAGTAGTGCTGCGGGCACCGGCACTGAAGCTTTCTTT
CASSAAGTGTEAFF
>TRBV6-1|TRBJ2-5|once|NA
TGTGCCAGCAGTATGGGACGGAACCAAGAGACCCAGTACTTC
CASSMGRNQETQYF
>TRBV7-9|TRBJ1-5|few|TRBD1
TGTGCCAGCAGCCCGACAGGGGACTATCAGCCCCAGCATTTT
CASSPTGDYQPQHF
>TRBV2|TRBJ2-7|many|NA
TGTGCCATCCCCGGGGTCTCGCCCTACGAGCAGTACTTC
CAIPGVSPYEQYF
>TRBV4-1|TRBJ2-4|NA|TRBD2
TGCGCCAGCAGCCAAAGCTACTCAGCTCCGGGACTAGCGGGGGGGAACATTCAGTACTTC
CASSQSYSAPGLAGGNIQYF
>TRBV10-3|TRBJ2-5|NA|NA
TGTGCCATCAGTGGGGGGGACAGACAAGAGACCCAGTACTTC
CAISGGDRQETQYF
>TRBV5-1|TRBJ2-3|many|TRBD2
TGCGCCAGCAGCTTTTCTAGCGGGCTACGCACAGATACGCAGTATTTT
CASSFSSGLRTDTQYF
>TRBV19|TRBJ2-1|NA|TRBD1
TGTGCCAGTAGTCTTGGACAGGGGATAGGAAATGAGCAGTTCTTC
CASSLGQGIGNEQFF
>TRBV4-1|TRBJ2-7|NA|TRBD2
TGCGCCAGCAGCCAACCCACGTTAGCGGGAGGGCATAGAGAGCAGTACTTC
CASSQPTLAGGHREQYF
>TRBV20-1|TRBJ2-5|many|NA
TGCAGTGCTGGGGGACTCAGGCAAGAGACCCAGTACTTC
CSAGGLRQETQYF
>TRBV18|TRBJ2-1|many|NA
TGTGCCAGCTCACCACTTGAGGGCCCGCAATACAATGAGCAGTTCTTC
CASSPLEGPQYNEQFF
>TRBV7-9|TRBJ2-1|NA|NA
TGTGCCAGCAGCTTCAATTTAGGCGTGGGTGAGCAGTTCTTC
CASSFNLGVGEQFF
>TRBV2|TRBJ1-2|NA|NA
TGTGCCAGCAGTGGGGACATTTATCGTCTTATAAACTATGGCTACACCTTC
CASSGDIYRLINYGYTF
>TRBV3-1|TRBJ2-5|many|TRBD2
TGTGCCAGCAGCCAATTAGCGGGGATCCAAGAGACCCAGTACTTC
CASSQLAGIQETQYF
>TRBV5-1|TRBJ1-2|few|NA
TGCGCCAGCAGCTCGGGAAGTCCCGGGGCAGCTAACTATGGCTACACCTTC
CASSSGSPGAANYGYTF
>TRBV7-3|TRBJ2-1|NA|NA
TGTGCCAGCAGCTTAACGTTGAACAATGAGCAGTTCTTC
CASSLTLNNEQFF
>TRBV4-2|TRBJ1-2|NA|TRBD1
TGTGCCAGCAGCCAACCGGGACAGGGGGCAGAAGGCTACACCTTC
CASSQPGQGAEGYTF
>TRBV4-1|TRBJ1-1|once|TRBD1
TGCGCCAGCAGCCAAGGGACAGGGCTCAACACTGAAGCTTTCTTT
CASSQGTGLNTEAFF
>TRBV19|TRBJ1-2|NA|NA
TGTGCCAGTAAGAGAACAGCCAACTATGGCTACACCTTC
CASKRTANYGYTF
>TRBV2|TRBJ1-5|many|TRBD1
TGTGCCAGCAGGGTATCAGGGGGGAGTCAGCCCCAGCATTTT
CASRVSGGSQPQHF
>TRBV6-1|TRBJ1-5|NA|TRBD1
TGTGCCAGCAGCCCCGGGACAGGGGGTGGGTGGCCCCAGCATTTT
CASSPGTGGGWPQHF
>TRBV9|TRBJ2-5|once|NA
TGTGCCAGCAGCGTATTCACGGGGGATGGGGAGACCCAGTACTTC
CASSVFTGDGETQYF